The 17 T cell receptor beta chains presented below share a single source sample, sequenced in a study of breast tumors, draining lymph nodes, adjacent tissues (dated by TCRdb to the mid-2010s). The method behind the library was multiplex PCR. Sequencing relied on an Illumina HiSeq 2000. TCRdb took the public reads, trimmed them with fastp at Q25, ran MiXCR for clone calling and kept in-frame beta chains. Records with the same CDR3 protein are collapsed into one entry carrying the most frequent genes and DNA. The sample has approximately 210,000 distinct CDR3 sequences on record, about 34% of them singletons. The ten top clones hold approximately 3.7% of the sample. Lymph node samples were obtained from the axillary draining lymph nodes of breast cancer patients. The material sequenced was axillary lymph node tissue. These receptor sequences come from a female donor with breast cancer. Some clones in this sample may be carry-over from other donors' samples.

This clonotype was found many times. The chain joins TRBV5-1 to TRBJ2-3; 10 bases align to TRBD1. V dropped 3 bases and J dropped 2; count of bases not matched to a gene: 3. CDR1 and CDR2 from the germline V gene are SGHRS and YFSETQ. This CDR3 spans 15 amino acids. Here the CDR3 reads CASSSTGGLTDTQYF. The DNA for the CDR3 is TGCGCCAGCAGCTCGACAGGGGGCCTCACAGATACGCAGTATTTT.

This clonotype showed up many times. The chain recombines TRBV18 with TRBJ1-4; D is ambiguous. Germline V gives CDR1 KGHSH, CDR2 LQKENI. Trimming took off 6 bases at V and 6 bases at J, with 11 bases between the two ends. The CDR3 sequence is 13 residues long. CDR3 in DNA: TGTGCCAGCTCGTCAGGAAACGATGAAAAACTGTTTTTT. The encoded protein is CASSSGNDEKLFF.

Remarks on this clonotype: In this CDR3 the conserved last residue, phenylalanine or tryptophan, is missing, so a read error is likely. Because the CDR3's place on the DNA is in doubt, the DNA is left out and the CDR3 is given as listed by TCRdb. The J gene is TRBJ1-3, the V gene TRBV7-9; the table names TRBD1, a call not compared with the DNA. From its first to its last residue, the CDR3 has 11 amino acids. CDR1 is SEHNR and CDR2 is FQNEAQ in the germline V gene (reference sequence). The CDR3 here is CASLILQGRDT.

A word on this clonotype: The CDR3 ends on some other residue instead of the conserved phenylalanine or tryptophan, so this is likely a read error. The chain is built from TRBV20-1 and TRBJ1-5; 7 bases match TRBD1. The CDR3 is 13 residues long. The V gene end was trimmed by 6 bases and the J gene end by 6 bases; junction bases not matched to a gene: 8. CDR1 is DFQATT, CDR2 SNEGSKA, per germline (reference sequence). The CDR3 region is CSAHQGVGQPQHG. CDR3 in DNA: TGCAGTGCCCATCAGGGGGTAGGTCAGCCCCAGCATGGT.

V usage is TRBV25-1 and J usage is TRBJ2-5; TRBD1 aligns across 7 bases. The CDR3 consists of 18 residues. The junction had 18 bases not matched to a gene; V was cut back by 5 bases and J by 3 bases. In germline, CDR1 is MGHDK, CDR2 SYGVNS. CDR3 DNA: TGTGCCAGCAGTAAAACAGGGGACATCAATCAAGGGAAAGAGACCCAGTACTTC. It is translated as CASSKTGDINQGKETQYF.

The V and J genes are TRBV3-1 and TRBJ2-5, with TRBD1 matching over 10 bases. The CDR3 loop spans 16 amino acids. The germline V gene has CDR1 LGHDT and CDR2 YNNKEL (reference sequence). With V trimmed by 0 bases and J by 5 bases, 6 bases remained unmatched. CDR3 nucleotides: TGTGCCAGCAGCCAAGATGGGACAGGGGTTCGGGAGACCCAGTACTTC. This translates into CASSQDGTGVRETQYF.

Only a few counts were recorded for this clonotype. The rearrangement uses TRBV27 and TRBJ2-3; no clear D gene. This CDR3 is built from 16 residues. Deletions cut 8 bases from V and 1 base from J, with 19 bases between. From germline, CDR1 is MNHEY and CDR2 SMNVEV (reference sequence). The CDR3 bases are TGTGCCAGCTCTTTTTTTGGTGTACACGGCACAGATACGCAGTATTTT. Protein: CASSFFGVHGTDTQYF.

This clonotype was recorded at least ten times. V usage is TRBV3-1 and J usage is TRBJ1-2, with D unclear. CDR1 is LGHDT, CDR2 YNNKEL, per germline (reference sequence). Trimming took 10 bases from V and 4 from J, leaving 19 bases between them. This CDR3 region has 14 residues. Here the CDR3 reads CATTRTTNAYGYTF. Written as DNA, the CDR3 is TGTGCCACCACTCGGACTACCAACGCCTATGGCTACACCTTC.

The chain recombines TRBV14 with TRBJ2-4, with 7 bases that match TRBD1. Germline-derived CDR1 and CDR2 are SGHDN and FVKESK. This CDR3 comprises 16 residues. V shed 5 bases, J shed 3 bases, and the junction held 10 bases outside the gene matches. The CDR3 DNA sequence: TGTGCCAGCAGCAAAAATGACAGGGCGGTCAAAAACATTCAGTACTTC. It encodes CASSKNDRAVKNIQYF.

The chain employs TRBV24-1 and TRBJ2-3; no clear D gene. Deletions cut 4 bases from V and 0 bases from J, with 7 bases between. The CDR3 consists of 14 residues. The germline CDR1 and CDR2 sequences are KGHDR and SFDVKD. CDR3 amino acids: CATSDRDSTDTQYF. The DNA of the CDR3 is TGTGCCACCAGTGACAGAGATAGCACAGATACGCAGTATTTT.

V and J are TRBV6-1 and TRBJ2-2, with 10 bases that match TRBD2. Germline-derived CDR1 and CDR2 are MNHNS and SASEGT. CDR3 length: 18 residues. The J segment lost 4 bases and the V segment lost 5 bases, leaving 13 bases of the junction unmatched. CDR3 nucleotides: TGTGCCAGCAGTCAACGAGGGGGAGCGGGAGGGTTCACCGGGGAGCTGTTTTTT. Its protein is CASSQRGGAGGFTGELFF.

This clonotype was seen more than once but under ten times. CDR3 nucleotide sequence: TGTGCCAGCAGCCCCCGGGTTAGTGCCGGTCGGCACACCGGGGAGCTGTTTTTT. It specifies CASSPRVSAGRHTGELFF. V is TRBV11-2 and J is TRBJ2-2; D is undetermined. Germline CDR1 SGHAT, CDR2 FQNNGV. This CDR3 is 18 amino acids long. Trimming pared 5 bases from V and 3 bases from J, leaving 22 bases between.

The sample holds many counts of this clonotype. The chain has TRBV7-2 and TRBJ1-5; weak D call: TRBD1 (6 bases). The CDR3 is 14 residues long. Trimming removed 4 bases at V and 6 bases at J, with 13 bases between. CDR1 is SGHTA and CDR2 is FQGNSA in the germline V gene. The CDR3 spells CASSSQGGGQPQHF. The CDR3 region has the DNA TGTGCCAGCAGCTCACAGGGAGGCGGTCAGCCCCAGCATTTT.

This clonotype was seen only a few times. Given a much more abundant clone one base away, this may be a read error. The chain links TRBV24-1 to TRBJ2-3, with D maybe TRBD1 (6 bases). The CDR3 runs to 14 residues. Germline lookup yields CDR1 KGHDR and CDR2 SFDVKD. The CDR3 region has the DNA TGTGCCACCAGTGATCCACGACAGACAGGTACGCAGTATTTT. This translates into CATSDPRQTGTQYF.

V and J are TRBV10-1 and TRBJ2-3, with no clear D. In germline, CDR1 is WNHNN, CDR2 SYGVQD (reference sequence). The CDR3 has 12 residues. V lost 0 bases, J lost 6 bases, and 4 bases lay in between. CDR3 loop: CASSESSDTQYF. As DNA, the CDR3 is TGCGCCAGCAGTGAGTCTTCCGATACGCAGTATTTT.

The chain has TRBV12-5 and TRBJ1-2, with D hard to call. Trimming left V 3 bases short and J 3 bases short, with 8 bases between. Germline V gene data show CDR1 as LGHNT and CDR2 as FRNRAP. The CDR3 extends over 13 amino acids. CDR3 nucleotides: TGTGCTAGTGGTTTAGCACTGGACTATGGCTACACCTTC. As protein: CASGLALDYGYTF.

This rearrangement joins TRBV18 to TRBJ1-4; D remains ambiguous. Germline values: CDR1 KGHSH, CDR2 LQKENI. CDR3 length: 13 residues. V dropped 3 bases and J dropped 0 bases, with 2 bases sitting between them. The CDR3 is CASSPATNEKLFF. The DNA of the CDR3 is TGTGCCAGCTCACCTGCAACTAATGAAAAACTGTTTTTT. The full variable domain, in which reference TRBV18 and TRBJ1-4 provide the parts outside the CDR3, is NAGVMQNPRHLVRRRGQEARLRCSPMKGHSHVYWYRQLPEEGLKFMVYLQKENIIDESGMPKERFSAEFPKEGPSILRIQQVVRGDSAAYFCASSPATNEKLFFGSGTQLSVL.